This T cell receptor beta chain appears in the sequencing data of a study of Ad26.COV2.S vaccination and SARS-CoV-2 variants. Study-wide context: The donor belonged to the COV1001 Ad26.COV2.S trial arm. Once or twice, 56 days apart, Ad26.COV2.S was delivered intramuscularly.

This CDR3 contains 14 residues. Germline CDR1 reads LGHDT; CDR2 reads YNNKEL (reference sequence). The V gene lost 3 bases and the J gene lost 0 bases, with 6 bases spanning the gap. Treatment specified: about 20 received Ad26.COV2.S at low or high dose, single or two shots; roughly 5 received placebo; per-sample allocation not given. After the first vaccine or placebo injection, samples were drawn on day 63. The repertoire was sequenced with immunoSEQ multiplex PCR; TCRdb's copy has only in-frame clones and lacks some. In the table there are 380,000 or so clones, 88% of which are singletons. The genes are TRBV3-1 (or the pseudogene TRBV3-2) and TRBJ1-3; D unclear. The source is a person between 18 and 65 years old who received the Ad26.COV2.S COVID-19 vaccine or a placebo. The sample consisted of peripheral blood, taken in a trial of Ad26.COV2.S vaccine versus placebo. This CDR3 reads CASSHTDSGNTIYF. The CDR3 bases are TGTGCCAGCAGCCATACAGACTCTGGAAACACCATATATTTT.